This TCR beta chain was observed in a study of shared clonotypes between healthy human individuals. Study findings and constraints: It was the non-shared clonotypes that had lower generation probabilities than clonotypes shared by all four donors.

Note on this clone: The antigen is unknown.

Execution of the assay was at deep level. Genomic DNA belonging to each subset was distributed in equal measure over several immunoSEQ plates. Produced via immunoSEQ multiplex PCR; TCRdb's table is partial and in-frame only. This table holds some 2,100,000 clones, nearly 97% found once. From germline, CDR1 is SGHKS and CDR2 YYEKEE (reference sequence). This CDR3 is 14 amino acids long. With 0 bases removed from V and 5 bases from J, the gap between germline ends came to 6 bases. The specimen was naive CD4+ T cells sorted from blood. As to subset: CD45RA+ positively selected. This chain links TRBV5-5 with TRBJ1-6; tentative D call: TRBD1 (5 bases). The source of this sequence is a man aged 18 to 29 in good health. CDR3 DNA sequence: TGTGCCAGCAGCTTGGGACAGCATAATTCACCCCTCCACTTT. It codes for CASSLGQHNSPLHF.